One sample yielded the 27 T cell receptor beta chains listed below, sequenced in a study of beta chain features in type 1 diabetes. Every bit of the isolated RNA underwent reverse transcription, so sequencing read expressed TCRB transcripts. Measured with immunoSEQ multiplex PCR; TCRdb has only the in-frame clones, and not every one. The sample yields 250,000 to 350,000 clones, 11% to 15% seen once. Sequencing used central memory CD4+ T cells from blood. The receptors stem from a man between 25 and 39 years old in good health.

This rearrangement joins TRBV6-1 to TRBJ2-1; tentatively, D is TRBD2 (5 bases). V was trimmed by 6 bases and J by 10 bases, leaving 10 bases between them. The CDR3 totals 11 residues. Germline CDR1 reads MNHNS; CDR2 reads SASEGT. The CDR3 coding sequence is TGTGCCAGCAGCGAGACTACCGAGCAGTTCTTC. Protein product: CASSETTEQFF.

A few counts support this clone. CDR3 residues: CASSLSYRRGGIPDTQYF. CDR3 sequence (DNA): TGTGCCAGCAGCTTGTCTTACCGGCGGGGGGGCATCCCAGATACGCAGTATTTT. The chain couples TRBV5-6 to TRBJ2-3; 9 nucleotides match TRBD2. Germline V gene lookup returns CDR1 SGHDT and CDR2 YYEEEE. CDR3 length: 18 residues. V was pared by 1 base and J by 4 bases, with 13 bases of the junction left unmatched.

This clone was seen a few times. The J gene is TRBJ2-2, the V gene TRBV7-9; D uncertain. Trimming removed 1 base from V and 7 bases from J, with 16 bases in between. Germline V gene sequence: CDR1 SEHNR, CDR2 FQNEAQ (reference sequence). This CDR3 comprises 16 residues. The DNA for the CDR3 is TGTGCCAGCAGCTTAGGGGGATTAAGACCTGGCGGGGAGCTGTTTTTT. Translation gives CASSLGGLRPGGELFF.

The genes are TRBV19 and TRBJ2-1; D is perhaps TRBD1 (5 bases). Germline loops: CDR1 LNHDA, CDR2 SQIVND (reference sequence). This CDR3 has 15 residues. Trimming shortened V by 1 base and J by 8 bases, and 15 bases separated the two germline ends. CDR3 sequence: CASSIGAGRTDEQFF. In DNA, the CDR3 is TGTGCCAGTAGTATAGGGGCAGGGCGTACGGATGAGCAGTTCTTC. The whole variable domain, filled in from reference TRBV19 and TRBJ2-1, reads DGGITQSPKYLFRKEGQNVTLSCEQNLNHDAMYWYRQDPGQGLRLIYYSQIVNDFQKGDIAEGYSVSREKKESFPLTVTSAQKNPTAFYLCASSIGAGRTDEQFFGPGTRLTVL.

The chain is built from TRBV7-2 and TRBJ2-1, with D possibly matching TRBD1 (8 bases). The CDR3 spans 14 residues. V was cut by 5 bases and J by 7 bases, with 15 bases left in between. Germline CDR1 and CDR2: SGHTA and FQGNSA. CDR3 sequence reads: CASSPDRGGNEQFF. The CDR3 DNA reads TGTGCCAGCAGCCCCGACAGGGGAGGGAATGAGCAGTTCTTC.

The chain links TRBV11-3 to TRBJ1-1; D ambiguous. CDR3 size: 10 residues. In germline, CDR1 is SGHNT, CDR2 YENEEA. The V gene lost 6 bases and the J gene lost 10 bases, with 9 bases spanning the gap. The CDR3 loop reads CASSSLRAFF. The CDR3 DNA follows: TGTGCCAGCAGTAGCTTGCGAGCTTTCTTT.

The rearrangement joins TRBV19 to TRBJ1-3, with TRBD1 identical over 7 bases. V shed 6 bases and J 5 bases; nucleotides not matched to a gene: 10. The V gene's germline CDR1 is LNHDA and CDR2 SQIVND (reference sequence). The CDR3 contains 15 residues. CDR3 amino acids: CASRSDRDSRNTIYF. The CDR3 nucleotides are TGTGCCAGTAGATCAGACCGGGACAGCCGAAACACCATATATTTT.

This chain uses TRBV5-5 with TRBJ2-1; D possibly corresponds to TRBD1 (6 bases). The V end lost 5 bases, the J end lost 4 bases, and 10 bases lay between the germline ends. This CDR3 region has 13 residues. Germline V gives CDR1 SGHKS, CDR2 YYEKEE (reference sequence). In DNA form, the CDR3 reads TGTGCCAGCAGTACCGGGACATACAATGAGCAGTTCTTC. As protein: CASSTGTYNEQFF.

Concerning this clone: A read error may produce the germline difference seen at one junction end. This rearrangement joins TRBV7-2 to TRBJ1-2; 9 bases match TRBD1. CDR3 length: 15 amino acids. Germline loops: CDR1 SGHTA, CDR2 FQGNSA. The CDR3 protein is CASSQEQGARGGYTF. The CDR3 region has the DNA TGCGCCAGCAGCCAAGAACAGGGGGCGCGTGGTGGCTACACCTTC.

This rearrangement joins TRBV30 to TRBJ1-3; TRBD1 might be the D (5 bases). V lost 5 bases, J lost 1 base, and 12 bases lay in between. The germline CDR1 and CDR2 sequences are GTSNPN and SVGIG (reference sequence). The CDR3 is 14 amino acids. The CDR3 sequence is CAWEVGGSGNTIYF. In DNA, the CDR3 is TGTGCCTGGGAAGTCGGGGGATCTGGAAACACCATATATTTT.

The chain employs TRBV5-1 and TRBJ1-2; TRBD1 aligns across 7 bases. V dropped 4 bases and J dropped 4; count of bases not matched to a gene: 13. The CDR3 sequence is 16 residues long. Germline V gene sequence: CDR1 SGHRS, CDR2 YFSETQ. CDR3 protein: CASSQGTAMHVYGYTF. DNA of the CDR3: TGCGCCAGCAGCCAAGGGACAGCCATGCACGTCTATGGCTACACCTTC.

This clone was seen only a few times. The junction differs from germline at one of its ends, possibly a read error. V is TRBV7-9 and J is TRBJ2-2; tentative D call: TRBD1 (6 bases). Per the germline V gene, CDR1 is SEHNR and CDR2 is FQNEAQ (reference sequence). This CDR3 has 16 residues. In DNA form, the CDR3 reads TGCGCCAGCAGCCAAGGAACCCCCAGGGGTGCCGGGGAGCTGTTTTTT. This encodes CASSQGTPRGAGELFF.

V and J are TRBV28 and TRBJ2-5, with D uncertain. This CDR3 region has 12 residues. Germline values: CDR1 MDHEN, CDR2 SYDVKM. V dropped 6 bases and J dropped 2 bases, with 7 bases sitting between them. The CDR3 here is CASSGLQETQYF. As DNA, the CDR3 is TGTGCCAGCAGCGGCCTTCAAGAGACCCAGTACTTC.

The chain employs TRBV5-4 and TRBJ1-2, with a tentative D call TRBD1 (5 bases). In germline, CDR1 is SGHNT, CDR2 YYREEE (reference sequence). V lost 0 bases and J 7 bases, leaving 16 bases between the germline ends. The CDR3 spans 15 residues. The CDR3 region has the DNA TGTGCCAGCAGCTTGGGGCAGGGATCGTTCGGTGGCTACACCTTC. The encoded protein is CASSLGQGSFGGYTF. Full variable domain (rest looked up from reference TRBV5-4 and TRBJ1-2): ETGVTQSPTHLIKTRGQQVTLRCSSQSGHNTVSWYQQALGQGPQFIFQYYREEENGRGNFPPRFSGLQFPNYSSELNVNALELDDSALYLCASSLGQGSFGGYTFGSGTRLTVV.

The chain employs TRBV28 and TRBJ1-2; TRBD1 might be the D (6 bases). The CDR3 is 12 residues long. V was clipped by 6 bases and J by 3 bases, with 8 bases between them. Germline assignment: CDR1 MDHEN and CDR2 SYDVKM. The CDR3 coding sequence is TGTGCCAGCAGCAGGGGCGACTATGGCTACACCTTC. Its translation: CASSRGDYGYTF.

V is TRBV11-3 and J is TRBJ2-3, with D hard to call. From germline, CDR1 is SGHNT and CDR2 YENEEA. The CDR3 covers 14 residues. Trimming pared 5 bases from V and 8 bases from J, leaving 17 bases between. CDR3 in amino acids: CASSRNSASPTQYF. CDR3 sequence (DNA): TGTGCCAGCAGCAGAAATTCAGCTTCCCCTACGCAGTATTTT.

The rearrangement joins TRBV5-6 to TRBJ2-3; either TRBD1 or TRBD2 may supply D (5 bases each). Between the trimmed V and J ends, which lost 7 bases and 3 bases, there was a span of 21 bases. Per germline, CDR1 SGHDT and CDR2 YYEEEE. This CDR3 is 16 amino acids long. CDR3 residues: CASSPLRGAGTDTQYF. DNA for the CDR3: TGTGCCAGCTCCCCCCTTCGAGGGGCCGGTACAGATACGCAGTATTTT.

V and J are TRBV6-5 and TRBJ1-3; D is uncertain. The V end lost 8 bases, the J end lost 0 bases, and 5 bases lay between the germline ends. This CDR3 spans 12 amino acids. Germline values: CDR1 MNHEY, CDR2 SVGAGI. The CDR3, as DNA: TGTGCCAGCCAGAGCTCTGGAAACACCATATATTTT. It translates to CASQSSGNTIYF.

DNA of the CDR3: TGTGCCAGCAGCCTCGCTTTTCGTAGCGGGAGAACAGATACGCAGTATTTT. Protein sequence: CASSLAFRSGRTDTQYF. V and J are TRBV11-3 and TRBJ2-3; 9 nucleotides agree with TRBD2. Germline trimming cut 5 bases from V and 3 bases from J; bases unmatched to any gene: 12. CDR1 and CDR2 (germline): SGHNT, YENEEA. This CDR3 region has 17 residues.

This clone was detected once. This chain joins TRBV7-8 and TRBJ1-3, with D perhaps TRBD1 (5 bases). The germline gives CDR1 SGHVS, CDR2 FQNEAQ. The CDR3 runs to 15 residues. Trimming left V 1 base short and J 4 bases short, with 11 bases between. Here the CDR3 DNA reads TGTGCCAGCAGCTTAGAGGGGACTACGGGAAACACCATATATTTT. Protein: CASSLEGTTGNTIYF.

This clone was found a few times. The CDR3 nucleotides read TGTGCCAGCAGCCCCGGGGGGAGGAATTCACCCCTCCACTTT. Amino acids: CASSPGGRNSPLHF. V and J are TRBV7-9 and TRBJ1-6, with a possible D match to TRBD1 (5 bases). Germline CDR1 is SEHNR and CDR2 is FQNEAQ (reference sequence). V shed 5 bases and J shed 7 bases, with 12 bases lying between them. The CDR3 is 14 residues long.

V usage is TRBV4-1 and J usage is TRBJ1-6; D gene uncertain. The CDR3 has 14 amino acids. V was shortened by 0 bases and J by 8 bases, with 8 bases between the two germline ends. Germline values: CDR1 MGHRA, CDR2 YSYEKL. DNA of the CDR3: TGCGCCAGCAGCCAAGATTGGAGGGATTCACCCCTCCACTTT. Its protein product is CASSQDWRDSPLHF.

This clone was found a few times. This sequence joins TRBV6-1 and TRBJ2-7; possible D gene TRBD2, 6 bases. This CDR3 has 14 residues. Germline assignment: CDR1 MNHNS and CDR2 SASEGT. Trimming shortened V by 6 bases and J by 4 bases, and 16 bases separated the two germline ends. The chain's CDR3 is CASSQRETGYEQYV. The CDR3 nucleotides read TGTGCCAGCAGCCAACGGGAGACCGGGTACGAGCAGTACGTC.

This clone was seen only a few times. The CDR3 spells CASETYGNTIYF. CDR3 nucleotide sequence: TGTGCCTCCGAAACTTATGGAAACACCATATATTTT. The chain uses TRBV30 and TRBJ1-3; no clear D gene. CDR3 length: 12 residues. V gave up 7 bases and J gave up 3 bases, with 10 bases separating them. CDR1 and CDR2 (germline): GTSNPN, SVGIG (reference sequence).

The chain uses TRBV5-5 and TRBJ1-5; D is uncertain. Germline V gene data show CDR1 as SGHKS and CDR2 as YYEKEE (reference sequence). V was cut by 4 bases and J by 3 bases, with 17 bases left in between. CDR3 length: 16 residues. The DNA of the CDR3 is TGTGCCAGCAGCCAAGATCTGACCCGCTACAATCAGCCCCAGCATTTT. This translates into CASSQDLTRYNQPQHF.

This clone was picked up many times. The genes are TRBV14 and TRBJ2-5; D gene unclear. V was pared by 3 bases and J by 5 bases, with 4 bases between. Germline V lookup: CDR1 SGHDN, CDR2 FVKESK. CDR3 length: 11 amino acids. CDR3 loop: CASSQRETQYF. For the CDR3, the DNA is TGTGCCAGCAGCCAGAGGGAGACCCAGTACTTC.

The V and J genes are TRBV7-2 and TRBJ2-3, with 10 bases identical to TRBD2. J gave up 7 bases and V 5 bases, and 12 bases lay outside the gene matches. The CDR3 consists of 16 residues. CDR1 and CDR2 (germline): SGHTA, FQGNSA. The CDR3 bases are TGTGCCAGCAGCCTTCCCCCTAGCGGGAGTGGTAATACGCAGTATTTT. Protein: CASSLPPSGSGNTQYF. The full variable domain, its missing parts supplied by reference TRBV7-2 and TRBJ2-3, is GAGVSQSPSNKVTEKGKDVELRCDPISGHTALYWYRQSLGQGLEFLIYFQGNSAPDKSGLPSDRFSAERTGGSVSTLTIQRTQQEDSAVYLCASSLPPSGSGNTQYFGPGTRLTVL.